The text below deals with one T cell receptor (beta chain). Authors' data handling: Reference gene primers were amplified, and this amplification served to estimate nucleated cell counts. TCRdb keeps only in-frame clones here, not all; method: immunoSEQ multiplex PCR. V, J and clone size reflect that table, while D and trimming were determined from the DNA. Of 290,000 or so clones detected, around 86% appear once; the ten largest clones hold approximately 2.4%. Germline-derived CDR1 and CDR2 are SGHRS and YFSETQ. V trimming: 4 bases; J trimming: 3 bases; junction bases outside the gene matches: 6. The CDR3 has 15 residues. The data were taken from a study of blood T cell repertoires in COVID-19. About the study: T cells, B-cell-depleted T cells, or PBMCs supplied cDNA or gDNA.

Individuals drawn from 24 US areas were roughly 18 to 100 years old. Cohort placement rested on clinical history that participants reported themselves. Material: PBMCs or T cells enriched from blood (not recorded which). The origin of this receptor is a woman aged 18-29 years who had recovered from COVID-19. The chain joins TRBV5-1 to TRBJ1-4; 7 nucleotides align to TRBD1. The CDR3 loop is CASSIQGNSNEKLFF. CDR3 coding DNA: TGCGCCAGCAGCATACAGGGGAACTCTAATGAAAAACTGTTTTTT.